This paragraph reports one T cell receptor beta chain. One junction end disagrees with the germline gene, perhaps due to a read error. The lymph nodes were axillary draining lymph nodes from breast cancer patients. Per germline, CDR1 SEHNR and CDR2 FQNEAQ (reference sequence). This CDR3 has 14 amino acids. The sample is drawn from a study of breast tumors, draining lymph nodes, adjacent tissues. Via MiXCR, TCRdb re-called the multiplex PCR reads, giving one row per CDR3 protein. This table holds fewer than 85,000 distinct CDR3 sequences, roughly 20% found once. The sequenced material came from axillary lymph node tissue. The TCR comes from a female donor with breast cancer. Some clones in this sample may be carry-over from other donors' samples. The chain carries TRBV7-9 and TRBJ1-2; tentatively, D is TRBD1 (5 bases). CDR3 sequence (DNA): TGTGCCAGCAGCCCAGGTGGGGCGGAGTATGGCTACGCCTTC. It yields the protein CASSPGGAEYGYAF.